This entry lists 18 T cell receptor beta chains sequenced from one sample in a study of control samples from healthy donors and cancer patients. The protocol was immunoSEQ multiplex PCR, while the TCRdb copy is restricted to in-frame clones and leaves out a portion. The table records tens of thousands of clones, around 93% of them present only once. The sample consisted of blood. The receptors come from a young woman in good health.

The CDR3 sequence is CASSLAGSYEQYF. The CDR3 nucleotides are TGTGCCAGCAGCCTAGCGGGATCCTACGAGCAGTACTTC. The chain joins TRBV6-5 to TRBJ2-7; 9 nucleotides match TRBD2. The CDR3 sequence is 13 residues long. The germline CDR1 and CDR2 sequences are MNHEY and SVGAGI. V was pared by 6 bases and J by 1 base, with 1 base of the junction left unmatched.

This rearrangement joins TRBV30 to TRBJ1-1, with a tentative D call TRBD1 (6 bases). CDR3 length equals 13 residues. CDR1 is GTSNPN, CDR2 SVGIG, per germline (reference sequence). V shed 3 bases and J shed 4 bases, with 12 bases lying between them. For the CDR3, the DNA is TGTGCCTGGAGCAAAATCAGGGGCACTGAAGCTTTCTTT. Translating it yields CAWSKIRGTEAFF.

The chain is built from TRBV10-2 and TRBJ2-1, with 10 bases fitting TRBD2. V was clipped by 7 bases and J by 1 base; unmatched bases: 7. The CDR3 has 16 residues. Germline CDR1 and CDR2: WSHSY and SAAADI. The CDR3 protein is CASTLLAGWSYNEQFF. The CDR3 coding sequence is TGCGCCAGCACCCTACTAGCGGGGTGGTCCTACAATGAGCAGTTCTTC.

This chain joins TRBV5-1 and TRBJ2-7, with a possible D match to TRBD2 (6 bases). The CDR3 totals 14 residues. Germline V gene sequence: CDR1 SGHRS, CDR2 YFSETQ. Trimming shortened V by 3 bases and J by 6 bases, and 16 bases separated the two germline ends. CDR3 amino acids: CASSSGDLGAEQYV. The CDR3 DNA sequence: TGCGCCAGCAGCTCGGGGGATTTAGGGGCCGAGCAGTACGTC.

V and J are TRBV7-9 and TRBJ2-5; TRBD2 is a possible D gene (5 bases). Trimming took off 5 bases at V and 4 bases at J, with 14 bases between the two ends. The CDR3 is 14 residues long. In germline, CDR1 is SEHNR, CDR2 FQNEAQ (reference sequence). The CDR3 here is CASSLGLGGETQYF. In nucleotides, the CDR3 is TGTGCCAGCAGCCTTGGACTTGGAGGAGAGACCCAGTACTTC.

The chain has TRBV5-1 and TRBJ1-1; 7 bases are a match to TRBD1. The germline gives CDR1 SGHRS, CDR2 YFSETQ. The CDR3 extends over 14 amino acids. V lost 3 bases, J lost 1 base, and 3 bases stayed unmatched. CDR3 residues: CASSSRDRNTEAFF. The CDR3 DNA reads as TGCGCCAGCAGCTCCCGGGACAGGAACACTGAAGCTTTCTTT.

This chain joins TRBV3-1 (or the pseudogene TRBV3-2) and TRBJ1-1, with D hard to call. The CDR3 contains 11 residues. Per germline, CDR1 LGHDT and CDR2 YNNKEL (reference sequence). V was cut by 0 bases and J by 8 bases, with 4 bases left in between. This CDR3 is CASSQDREAFF. CDR3 nucleotides: TGTGCCAGCAGCCAAGACAGGGAAGCTTTCTTT.

The chain joins TRBV4-1 to TRBJ2-5, with 8 bases lining up with TRBD2. CDR3 length: 14 amino acids. With V trimmed by 4 bases and J by 5 bases, 6 bases remained unmatched. Per the germline V gene, CDR1 is MGHRA and CDR2 is YSYEKL. In DNA, the CDR3 is TGCGCCAGCAGCCGGGTCCCGGGGGGGGAGACCCAGTACTTC. Translation gives CASSRVPGGETQYF.

This chain joins TRBV15 and TRBJ2-3; no clear D gene. Between the trimmed V and J ends, which lost 7 bases and 0 bases, there was a span of 11 bases. The V gene's germline CDR1 is LNHNV and CDR2 YYDKDF (reference sequence). The CDR3 length is 14 residues. The CDR3 spells CATTSRRSTDTQYF. CDR3 sequence (DNA): TGTGCCACCACCAGTAGACGGAGCACAGATACGCAGTATTTT.

This chain links TRBV27 with TRBJ2-2; 8 nucleotides align to TRBD2. Germline lookup yields CDR1 MNHEY and CDR2 SMNVEV (reference sequence). With V trimmed by 10 bases and J by 5 bases, 9 bases remained unmatched. The CDR3 runs to 14 residues. The chain's CDR3 is CATTRGGRTGELFF. The CDR3 nucleotides are TGTGCCACCACCCGGGGGGGGAGGACCGGGGAGCTGTTTTTT.

The V and J genes are TRBV7-9 and TRBJ2-1; no reliable D call. The germline CDR1 and CDR2 sequences are SEHNR and FQNEAQ (reference sequence). V gave up 5 bases and J gave up 2 bases, with 13 bases separating them. The CDR3 has 15 residues. The CDR3 region is CASSDRKGAYNEQFF. CDR3 coding DNA: TGTGCCAGCAGCGACCGGAAGGGTGCCTACAATGAGCAGTTCTTC.

The rearrangement uses TRBV5-1 and TRBJ1-1; D is possibly TRBD1 (5 bases). Trimming took off 0 bases at V and 7 bases at J, with 10 bases between the two ends. CDR3 length: 13 amino acids. From germline, CDR1 is SGHRS and CDR2 YFSETQ. DNA for the CDR3: TGCGCCAGCAGCTTGGACAGGTCCAGTGAAGCTTTCTTT. It specifies CASSLDRSSEAFF.

This clone showed up just once. Other DNA sequences from this sample encode an identical CDR3 as well. The J gene is TRBJ1-3, the V gene TRBV15, with 7 bases fitting TRBD1. Germline CDR1 reads LNHNV; CDR2 reads YYDKDF (reference sequence). The CDR3 contains 15 residues. The trim removed 0 bases at V and 4 bases at J, leaving 3 bases unmatched. The CDR3 coding sequence is TGTGCCACCAGCAGAGACAGGGGGTCGGGAAACACCATATATTTT. This sequence encodes CATSRDRGSGNTIYF.

This clone has only one observation. The rearrangement uses TRBV15 and TRBJ1-2; D is uncertain. The CDR3 spans 15 residues. In germline, CDR1 is LNHNV, CDR2 YYDKDF (reference sequence). V lost 0 bases, J lost 4 bases, and 12 bases lay in between. This chain's CDR3 is CATSRDLAGSYGYTF. The DNA of the CDR3 is TGTGCCACCAGCAGAGATCTGGCGGGAAGCTATGGCTACACCTTC.

CDR3 residues: CASKLQGGYYGYTF. The CDR3 DNA reads TGTGCCAGCAAGTTACAGGGAGGGTACTATGGCTACACCTTC. V gene TRBV6-5 combines with J gene TRBJ1-2; D is perhaps TRBD1 (6 bases). The CDR3 extends over 14 amino acids. Germline V CDR1 and CDR2: MNHEY, SVGAGI. The V end lost 7 bases, the J end lost 3 bases, and 15 bases lay between the germline ends.

Concerning this clone: One junction end disagrees with the germline gene, perhaps due to a read error. The genes are TRBV6-2 or TRBV6-3 and TRBJ1-2; perhaps TRBD1 as D (5 bases). This CDR3 spans 15 amino acids. CDR1 MNHEY and CDR2 SVGEGT come from the germline V gene. DNA of the CDR3: TGTGCCAGCAGTCACTCGCCGGGGGAGGGTTATGGCTACACCTTC. Translated: CASSHSPGEGYGYTF.

This clone was picked up one time. The rearrangement joins TRBV9 to TRBJ1-1; no definite D call. Germline V CDR1 and CDR2: SGDLS, YYNGEE. V gave up 2 bases and J gave up 1 base, with 12 bases separating them. The length of the CDR3 is 15 residues. Here the CDR3 DNA reads TGTGCCAGCAGCGTTTCTGCGAGGTCGAACACTGAAGCTTTCTTT. Its translation: CASSVSARSNTEAFF.

The genes are TRBV15 and TRBJ1-1; D call uncertain. The germline V and J ends were trimmed by 0 bases and 11 bases, with 16 bases remaining between them. Germline CDR1 LNHNV, CDR2 YYDKDF (reference sequence). The CDR3 consists of 14 residues. The CDR3 spells CATSREGGPGRAFF. The CDR3 bases are TGTGCCACCAGCAGAGAGGGAGGGCCCGGCCGGGCTTTCTTT.